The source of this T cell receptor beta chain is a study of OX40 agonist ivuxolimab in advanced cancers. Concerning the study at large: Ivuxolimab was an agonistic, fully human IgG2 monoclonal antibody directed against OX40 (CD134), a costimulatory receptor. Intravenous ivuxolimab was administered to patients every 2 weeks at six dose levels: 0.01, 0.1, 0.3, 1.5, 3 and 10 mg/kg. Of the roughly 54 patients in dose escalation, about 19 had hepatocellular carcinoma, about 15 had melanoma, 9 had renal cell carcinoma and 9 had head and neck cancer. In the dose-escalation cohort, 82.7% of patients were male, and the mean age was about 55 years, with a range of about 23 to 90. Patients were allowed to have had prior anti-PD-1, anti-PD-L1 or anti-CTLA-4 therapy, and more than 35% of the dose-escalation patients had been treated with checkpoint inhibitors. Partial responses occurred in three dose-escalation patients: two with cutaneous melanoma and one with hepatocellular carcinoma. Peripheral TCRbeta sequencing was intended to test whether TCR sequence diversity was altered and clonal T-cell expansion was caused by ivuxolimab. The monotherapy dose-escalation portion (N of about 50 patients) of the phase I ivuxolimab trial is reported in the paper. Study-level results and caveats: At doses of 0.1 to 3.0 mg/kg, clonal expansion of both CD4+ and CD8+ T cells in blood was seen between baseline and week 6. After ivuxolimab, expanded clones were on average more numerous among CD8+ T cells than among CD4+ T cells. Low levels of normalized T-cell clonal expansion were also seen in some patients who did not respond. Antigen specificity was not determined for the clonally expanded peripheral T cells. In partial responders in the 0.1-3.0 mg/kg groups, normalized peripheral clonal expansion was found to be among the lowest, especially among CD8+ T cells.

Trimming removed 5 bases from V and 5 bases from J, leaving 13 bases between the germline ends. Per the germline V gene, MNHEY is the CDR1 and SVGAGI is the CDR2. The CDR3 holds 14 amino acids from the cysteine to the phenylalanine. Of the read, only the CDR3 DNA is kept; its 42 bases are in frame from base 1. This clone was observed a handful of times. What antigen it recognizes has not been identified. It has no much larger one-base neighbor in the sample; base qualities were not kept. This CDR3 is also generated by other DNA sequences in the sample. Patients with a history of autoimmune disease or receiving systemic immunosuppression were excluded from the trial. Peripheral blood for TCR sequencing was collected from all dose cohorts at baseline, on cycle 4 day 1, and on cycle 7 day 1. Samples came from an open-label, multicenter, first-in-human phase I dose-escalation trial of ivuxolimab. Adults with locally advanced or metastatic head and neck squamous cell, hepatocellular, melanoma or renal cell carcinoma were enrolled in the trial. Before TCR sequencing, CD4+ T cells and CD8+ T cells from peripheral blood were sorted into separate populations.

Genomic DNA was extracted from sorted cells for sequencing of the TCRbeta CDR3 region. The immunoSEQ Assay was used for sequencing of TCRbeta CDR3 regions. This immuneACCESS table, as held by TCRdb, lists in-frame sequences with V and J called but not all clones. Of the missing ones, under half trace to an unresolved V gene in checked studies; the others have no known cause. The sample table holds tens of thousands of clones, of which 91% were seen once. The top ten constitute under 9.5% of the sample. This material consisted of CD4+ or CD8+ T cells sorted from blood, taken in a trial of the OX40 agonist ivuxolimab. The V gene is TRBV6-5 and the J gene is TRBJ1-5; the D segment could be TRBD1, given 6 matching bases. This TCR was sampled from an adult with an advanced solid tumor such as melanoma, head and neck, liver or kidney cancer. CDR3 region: CASSKQGTYQPQHF. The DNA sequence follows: TGTGCCAGCAGTAAACAGGGAACGTATCAGCCCCAGCATTTT.